These T cell receptor beta chains were read from a single sample in a study of beta chain features in type 1 diabetes. Clones were read by immunoSEQ multiplex PCR, and TCRdb kept only the in-frame ones, dropping some. The sample lists some 640,000 clones, around 15% occurring once. The sample comprised naive CD4+ T cells from blood. These receptors originate from a man aged 18 to 30 with type 1 diabetes. The CDR3 runs from the conserved cysteine through the conserved F or W. D genes are given only for firm matches. Rows give clone size only sometimes, using once, few, many, or a class for an expanded clone.

CDR3 DNA: TGTGCCAGCAGTCAATCGACCCCAGAAGATACGCAGTATTTT
CDR3 protein: CASSQSTPEDTQYF
D gene: .
clone size: .
J gene: TRBJ2-3
V gene: TRBV2

CDR3 DNA: TGTGCCTGGAGTACAGACCCCCGGACGAATTCACCCCTCCACTTT
CDR3 protein: CAWSTDPRTNSPLHF
D gene: .
clone size: few
J gene: TRBJ1-6
V gene: TRBV30

CDR3 DNA: TGTGCCAGCAGTTACACGGGGGCCCCCAGCTCCTACGAGCAGTACTTC
CDR3 protein: CASSYTGAPSSYEQYF
D gene: .
clone size: few
J gene: TRBJ2-7
V gene: TRBV6-5

CDR3 DNA: TGTGCCAGCAACTGGGGGAAAGGAAACACCATATATTTT
CDR3 protein: CASNWGKGNTIYF
D gene: .
clone size: .
J gene: TRBJ1-3
V gene: TRBV2

CDR3 DNA: TGTGCCAGCAGTTTCTCGGGGACAGATACGCAGTATTTT
CDR3 protein: CASSFSGTDTQYF
D gene: .
clone size: .
J gene: TRBJ2-3
V gene: TRBV28

CDR3 DNA: TGTGCCTGGGGTTGGGGTGGCTACACCTTC
CDR3 protein: CAWGWGGYTF
D gene: .
clone size: few
J gene: TRBJ1-2
V gene: TRBV30

CDR3 DNA: TGTGCCAGCAGGCTTAGGGGCACCCGGAATCAGCCCCAGCATTTT
CDR3 protein: CASRLRGTRNQPQHF
D gene: .
clone size: .
J gene: TRBJ1-5
V gene: TRBV5-6

CDR3 DNA: TGTGCCAGCAGTGAATTGGGGGGAGGAGGAGAGACCCAGTACTTC
CDR3 protein: CASSELGGGGETQYF
D gene: .
clone size: .
J gene: TRBJ2-5
V gene: TRBV25-1

CDR3 DNA: TGTGCCTGGAGTCCCTGGACAGTGGCCCGGGAGACCCAGTACTTC
CDR3 protein: CAWSPWTVARETQYF
D gene: .
clone size: .
J gene: TRBJ2-5
V gene: TRBV30

CDR3 DNA: TGTGCCAGCAGCCCAGCGGCAGGCACTCAGCCCCAGCATTTT
CDR3 protein: CASSPAAGTQPQHF
D gene: .
clone size: .
J gene: TRBJ1-5
V gene: TRBV9

CDR3 DNA: TGTGCCAGCAGCAAAACGATCACAGATACGCAGTATTTT
CDR3 protein: CASSKTITDTQYF
D gene: .
clone size: few
J gene: TRBJ2-3
V gene: TRBV7-2

CDR3 DNA: TGTGCCAGCAGCGTAGGGTCTTCTCTCGAGCAGTTCTTC
CDR3 protein: CASSVGSSLEQFF
D gene: .
clone size: .
J gene: TRBJ2-1
V gene: TRBV9

CDR3 DNA: TGTGCCAGCAGCTTAAGTAAACTAGCGGGTACCGGGGAGCTGTTTTTT
CDR3 protein: CASSLSKLAGTGELFF
D gene: TRBD2
clone size: .
J gene: TRBJ2-2
V gene: TRBV7-2

CDR3 DNA: TGTGCCAGCAGTTACTCGAATCGGACGGTGTTTTTT
CDR3 protein: CASSYSNRTVFF
D gene: .
clone size: .
J gene: TRBJ1-4
V gene: TRBV6-7

CDR3 DNA: TGCGCCAGCAGCTTTGCTAGCGGGACCACTGTCGAGCAGTACTTC
CDR3 protein: CASSFASGTTVEQYF
D gene: TRBD2
clone size: few
J gene: TRBJ2-7
V gene: TRBV5-1

CDR3 DNA: TGTGCCATCAGTGAAGCCTCATGGGGGGGAGTGGCTGAAGCTTTCTTT
CDR3 protein: CAISEASWGGVAEAFF
D gene: .
clone size: .
J gene: TRBJ1-1
V gene: TRBV10-3

CDR3 DNA: TGTGCCAGCAGCTTCAGGACAGGGAGGACTGAAGCTTTCTTT
CDR3 protein: CASSFRTGRTEAFF
D gene: TRBD1
clone size: few
J gene: TRBJ1-1
V gene: TRBV13

CDR3 DNA: TGTGCCAGCGCCGCCGGATTTGAAGCTTTCTTT
CDR3 protein: CASAAGFEAFF
D gene: .
clone size: .
J gene: TRBJ1-1
V gene: TRBV19

CDR3 DNA: TGCAGCTCCGAAATGGGCCAGACCCAGTACTTC
CDR3 protein: CSSEMGQTQYF
D gene: .
clone size: .
J gene: TRBJ2-5
V gene: TRBV29-1

CDR3 DNA: TGTGCCAGCAGCCCGGGCACAGATACGCAGTATTTT
CDR3 protein: CASSPGTDTQYF
D gene: .
clone size: .
J gene: TRBJ2-3
V gene: TRBV7-9

CDR3 DNA: TGTGCCATCAGTGAGTCGACTCGGAAAGGGGGATCCTATAATTCACCCCTCCACTTT
CDR3 protein: CAISESTRKGGSYNSPLHF
D gene: .
clone size: .
J gene: TRBJ1-6
V gene: TRBV10-3

CDR3 DNA: TGTGCCAGCAGCTTGCCATCAGGGGTCACAGATACGCAGTATTTT
CDR3 protein: CASSLPSGVTDTQYF
D gene: .
clone size: .
J gene: TRBJ2-3
V gene: TRBV5-4

CDR3 DNA: TGTGCCAGCTCACCACCGGGGCTCCTCCAAGAGACCCAGTACTTC
CDR3 protein: CASSPPGLLQETQYF
D gene: .
clone size: .
J gene: TRBJ2-5
V gene: TRBV18

CDR3 DNA: TGCGCCAGCAGCCCAGTACCCGGACAGCTAAATCAGCCCCAGCATTTT
CDR3 protein: CASSPVPGQLNQPQHF
D gene: .
clone size: few
J gene: TRBJ1-5
V gene: TRBV4-1

CDR3 DNA: TGCAGCGTGAATGAGGACTACAATGAGCAGTTCTTC
CDR3 protein: CSVNEDYNEQFF
D gene: .
clone size: few
J gene: TRBJ2-1
V gene: TRBV29-1

CDR3 DNA: TGTGCCAGCAGCAATCCCAGGACTAGCGGTGGGTACGAGCAGTACTTC
CDR3 protein: CASSNPRTSGGYEQYF
D gene: TRBD2
clone size: .
J gene: TRBJ2-7
V gene: TRBV28

CDR3 DNA: TGTGCCAGCAGCCAAGACTTCCTAGCGGCCCTAGGCGCAGATACGCAGTATTTT
CDR3 protein: CASSQDFLAALGADTQYF
D gene: TRBD2
clone size: few
J gene: TRBJ2-3
V gene: TRBV14

CDR3 DNA: TGTGCCAGCAGCTTGGGAACTAATGAAAAACTGTTTTTT
CDR3 protein: CASSLGTNEKLFF
D gene: .
clone size: .
J gene: TRBJ1-4
V gene: TRBV5-4

CDR3 DNA: TGTGCCAGCAGAGGGGACAGGGGGCGCACGGCACAGCCCCAGCATTTT
CDR3 protein: CASRGDRGRTAQPQHF
D gene: TRBD1
clone size: .
J gene: TRBJ1-5
V gene: TRBV6-6

CDR3 DNA: TGCAGTGCGGGGCCCACAGATACGCAGTATTTT
CDR3 protein: CSAGPTDTQYF
D gene: .
clone size: few
J gene: TRBJ2-3
V gene: TRBV20-1

CDR3 DNA: TGTGCCAGCAACCCAGGGAAAATGACTGAAGCTTTCTTT
CDR3 protein: CASNPGKMTEAFF
D gene: .
clone size: .
J gene: TRBJ1-1
V gene: TRBV2

CDR3 DNA: TGCGCCAGCAGCTTGCTAGCGGGGGGAAAAAACATTCAGTACTTC
CDR3 protein: CASSLLAGGKNIQYF
D gene: TRBD2
clone size: .
J gene: TRBJ2-4
V gene: TRBV5-1

CDR3 DNA: TGTGCCAGCAGCTTATGGCCGAACACTGAAGCTTTCTTT
CDR3 protein: CASSLWPNTEAFF
D gene: .
clone size: .
J gene: TRBJ1-1
V gene: TRBV5-6

CDR3 DNA: TGTGCCTGGAGCTGGCGAGGCTACTCCTACGAGCAGTACTTC
CDR3 protein: CAWSWRGYSYEQYF
D gene: .
clone size: few
J gene: TRBJ2-7
V gene: TRBV30

CDR3 DNA: TGTGCCAGCATCCGAAGGGGGTCCCAGGGAGTGAACACTGAAGCTTTCTTT
CDR3 protein: CASIRRGSQGVNTEAFF
D gene: .
clone size: .
J gene: TRBJ1-1
V gene: TRBV25-1

CDR3 DNA: TGTGCCAGCAGCTTGGACAGGGGGGTGTCGGAGACCCAGTACTTC
CDR3 protein: CASSLDRGVSETQYF
D gene: TRBD1
clone size: .
J gene: TRBJ2-5
V gene: TRBV5-4

CDR3 DNA: TGTGCCAGCAGTTCTACTAGCGGGGGTACAGATACGCAGTATTTT
CDR3 protein: CASSSTSGGTDTQYF
D gene: TRBD2
clone size: .
J gene: TRBJ2-3
V gene: TRBV9

CDR3 DNA: TGTGCCGGAGGGGCAGGGCCAGATACGCAGTATTTT
CDR3 protein: CAGGAGPDTQYF
D gene: .
clone size: few
J gene: TRBJ2-3
V gene: TRBV30

CDR3 DNA: TGTGCCAGCAGTCCAAGGGGGGACAGGCCCAAGGGTGGCTACACCTTC
CDR3 protein: CASSPRGDRPKGGYTF
D gene: TRBD1
clone size: few
J gene: TRBJ1-2
V gene: TRBV2

CDR3 DNA: TGTGCCTGGACCCCAGGGAAGACCCAGTACTTC
CDR3 protein: CAWTPGKTQYF
D gene: .
clone size: few
J gene: TRBJ2-5
V gene: TRBV30

CDR3 DNA: TGCGCCAGCAGCGTAACAGGGGGCCCAGCCTTCGGGGAGCTGTTTTTT
CDR3 protein: CASSVTGGPAFGELFF
D gene: TRBD1
clone size: .
J gene: TRBJ2-2
V gene: TRBV5-1

CDR3 DNA: TGTGCCAGCAGTACCAACTACGAGCAGTACTTC
CDR3 protein: CASSTNYEQYF
D gene: .
clone size: .
J gene: TRBJ2-7
V gene: TRBV6-6

CDR3 DNA: TGTGCCTGGAGTGGAGGGAGGGGAAATGAGCAGTTCTTC
CDR3 protein: CAWSGGRGNEQFF
D gene: TRBD2
clone size: .
J gene: TRBJ2-1
V gene: TRBV30

CDR3 DNA: TGCAGCGTTGAAGGGACAGCGAACTATGGCTACACCTTC
CDR3 protein: CSVEGTANYGYTF
D gene: .
clone size: few
J gene: TRBJ1-2
V gene: TRBV29-1

CDR3 DNA: TGTGCCAGCAGGACCCAAGAGACCCAGTACTTC
CDR3 protein: CASRTQETQYF
D gene: .
clone size: few
J gene: TRBJ2-5
V gene: TRBV7-9

CDR3 DNA: TGCGCCAGCAGAATCGAGGCCTCTGGGGCCAACGTCCTGACTTTC
CDR3 protein: CASRIEASGANVLTF
D gene: .
clone size: .
J gene: TRBJ2-6
V gene: TRBV5-1

CDR3 DNA: TGTGCCACCAGTGACAGGGATGAAAAACTGTTTTTT
CDR3 protein: CATSDRDEKLFF
D gene: TRBD1
clone size: .
J gene: TRBJ1-4
V gene: TRBV6-5

CDR3 DNA: TGTGCCAGCAGCTTAGTGGCACAGGTGGGGTACGAGCAGTACTTC
CDR3 protein: CASSLVAQVGYEQYF
D gene: .
clone size: .
J gene: TRBJ2-7
V gene: TRBV7-2

CDR3 DNA: TGTGCCAGCAGACCCGGGACTAGCGGGCATCTCGGGACCCAGTACTTC
CDR3 protein: CASRPGTSGHLGTQYF
D gene: TRBD2
clone size: .
J gene: TRBJ2-5
V gene: TRBV5-4

CDR3 DNA: TGCGCCAGCAGCCCTCAGGGATTGAACACTGAAGCTTTCTTT
CDR3 protein: CASSPQGLNTEAFF
D gene: .
clone size: .
J gene: TRBJ1-1
V gene: TRBV4-3

CDR3 DNA: TGTGCCAGCTCACCACGGATGGGGGAAGCGGACGAGCAGTACTTC
CDR3 protein: CASSPRMGEADEQYF
D gene: .
clone size: few
J gene: TRBJ2-7
V gene: TRBV18

CDR3 DNA: TGTGCCAGCAGATGGACTAGCGGGGGTTCGTACCAAGAGACCCAGTACTTC
CDR3 protein: CASRWTSGGSYQETQYF
D gene: TRBD2
clone size: few
J gene: TRBJ2-5
V gene: TRBV25-1

CDR3 DNA: TGTGCCAGCAGCTTCTCTCGACGCGACTACTGGGTCTTC
CDR3 protein: CASSFSRRDYWVF
D gene: .
clone size: .
J gene: TRBJ2-7
V gene: TRBV7-9

CDR3 DNA: TGTGCCAGCAGTCCCCCCTCGTCGCCCGCTGGGGCCAACGTCCTGACTTTC
CDR3 protein: CASSPPSSPAGANVLTF
D gene: .
clone size: .
J gene: TRBJ2-6
V gene: TRBV6-4